These 28 T cell receptor beta chains share one sample of origin, sequenced in a study of shared clonotypes between healthy human individuals. Sequencing was performed with immunoSEQ multiplex PCR; in TCRdb, only in-frame clones are kept and a portion is missing. Of 2,500,000 or so clones detected, roughly 90% appear once; the ten largest clones hold 0.37%. Sequencing used naive CD4+ T cells from PBMCs. The subset here: CD45RA+ positively selected. These receptor sequences come from a young man in good health. Some clones in this sample may be carry-over from other donors' samples.

The rearrangement joins TRBV5-1 to TRBJ2-3; 10 bases fit TRBD2. The CDR3 has 14 amino acids. Germline lookup yields CDR1 SGHRS and CDR2 YFSETQ. J was trimmed by 1 base and V by 7 bases; bases with no gene match: 3. CDR3 amino acids: CASGLADRTDTQYF. DNA of the CDR3: TGCGCCAGCGGACTAGCGGATCGCACAGATACGCAGTATTTT.

This chain links TRBV18 with TRBJ1-1; no definite D call. This CDR3 contains 14 residues. V gave up 3 bases and J gave up 4 bases, with 12 bases separating them. Germline V CDR1 and CDR2: KGHSH, LQKENI. In DNA, the CDR3 is TGTGCCAGCTCACCGAATGATAGAGGCACTGAAGCTTTCTTT. It translates to CASSPNDRGTEAFF.

This rearrangement joins TRBV5-1 to TRBJ2-1; 14 bases match TRBD2. The germline V gene has CDR1 SGHRS and CDR2 YFSETQ. The junction had 6 bases not matched to a gene; V was cut back by 3 bases and J by 7 bases. The length of the CDR3 is 16 residues. CDR3 bases: TGCGCCAGCAGCTGGGGGACTAGCGGGAGTGGGAATGAGCAGTTCTTC. Its translation: CASSWGTSGSGNEQFF. Supplemented by reference TRBV5-1 and TRBJ2-1, the full variable domain reads KAGVTQTPRYLIKTRGQQVTLSCSPISGHRSVSWYQQTPGQGLQFLFEYFSETQRNKGNFPGRFSGRQFSNSRSEMNVSTLELGDSALYLCASSWGTSGSGNEQFFGPGTRLTVL.

This clone was detected a few times. CDR3 sequence reads: CASRRWGNTIYF. CDR3 coding DNA: TGTGCCAGCAGAAGATGGGGAAACACCATATATTTT. The J gene is TRBJ1-3, the V gene TRBV2; the D is unclear. The CDR3 length is 12 residues. The V gene's germline CDR1 is SNHLY and CDR2 FYNNEI. V was cut by 6 bases and J by 4 bases, with 7 bases left in between. The variable domain in full, completed from reference TRBV2 and TRBJ1-3, reads EPEVTQTPSHQVTQMGQEVILRCVPISNHLYFYWYRQILGQKVEFLVSFYNNEISEKSEIFDDQFSVERPDGSNFTLKIRSTKLEDSAMYFCASRRWGNTIYFGEGSWLTVV.

This chain links TRBV15 with TRBJ2-2, with 8 bases fitting TRBD2. V was pared by 10 bases and J by 6 bases, with 10 bases of the junction left unmatched. This CDR3 comprises 14 residues. Germline values: CDR1 LNHNV, CDR2 YYDKDF (reference sequence). CDR3 region: CAIGGLVGSGELFF. The CDR3 DNA sequence: TGTGCCATCGGGGGACTAGTTGGGTCCGGGGAGCTGTTTTTT.

The chain links TRBV7-3 to TRBJ2-6; D remains unclear. The CDR3 covers 15 residues. Per germline, CDR1 SGHTA and CDR2 FQGTGA. Trimming pared 5 bases from V and 2 bases from J, leaving 10 bases between. The chain's CDR3 is CASSKNVAGANVLTF. DNA for the CDR3: TGTGCCAGCAGCAAGAATGTAGCTGGGGCCAACGTCCTGACTTTC.

This chain joins TRBV28 and TRBJ2-2; TRBD2 aligns across 9 bases. V shed 6 bases, J shed 6 bases, and the junction held 20 bases outside the gene matches. The V gene's germline CDR1 is MDHEN and CDR2 SYDVKM. The CDR3 contains 19 residues. The CDR3 loop is CASRSVAGEPLRRSGELFF. CDR3 in DNA: TGTGCCAGCAGGTCGGTAGCGGGAGAGCCTTTAAGGAGGTCCGGGGAGCTGTTTTTT.

With regard to this clone: The sample contains more than one DNA sequence encoding this CDR3. Here the CDR3 DNA reads TGTGCCAGCAGCCGAAACTACAATGAGCAGTTCTTC. Protein: CASSRNYNEQFF. The J gene is TRBJ2-1, the V gene TRBV28; D remains ambiguous. V was cut by 6 bases and J by 3 bases, with 6 bases left in between. Germline CDR1 and CDR2: MDHEN and SYDVKM. The CDR3 is 12 amino acids.

The V call is TRBV7-2, the J call TRBJ2-7; D may be TRBD1 (5 bases). The CDR3 contains 13 residues. Germline CDR1 reads SGHTA; CDR2 reads FQGNSA. V was shortened by 1 base and J by 7 bases, with 11 bases between the two germline ends. The CDR3 bases are TGTGCCAGCAGCTTAGTACGAGCAGGGGAGCAGTACTTC. Its translation: CASSLVRAGEQYF. The complete variable domain, with remaining parts taken from reference TRBV7-2 and TRBJ2-7, reads GAGVSQSPSNKVTEKGKDVELRCDPISGHTALYWYRQSLGQGLEFLIYFQGNSAPDKSGLPSDRFSAERTGGSVSTLTIQRTQQEDSAVYLCASSLVRAGEQYFGPGTRLTVT.

The genes are TRBV21-1 and TRBJ2-2. TRBV21-1 is tagged as a pseudogene. The CDR3 extends over 17 amino acids. The CDR3, as DNA: TGTGCCAGCAGCCCCCAGGCCCCCGTGGGCGGAACCGGGGAGCTGTTTTTT. This translates into CASSPQAPVGGTGELFF.

V and J are TRBV4-1 and TRBJ2-1; TRBD2 agrees at 15 bases. V shed 4 bases, J shed 9 bases, and the junction held 10 bases outside the gene matches. Germline-derived CDR1 and CDR2 are MGHRA and YSYEKL. The CDR3 contains 17 residues. CDR3: CASSRRTSGRANGEQFF. CDR3 bases: TGCGCCAGCAGCCGGAGGACTAGCGGGAGGGCCAACGGTGAGCAGTTCTTC.

The V gene is TRBV27, the J gene TRBJ2-7; 7 bases agree with TRBD2. V shed 2 bases, J shed 4 bases, and the junction held 2 bases outside the gene matches. Germline CDR1 and CDR2: MNHEY and SMNVEV (reference sequence). CDR3 length: 13 residues. This CDR3 reads CASSLRREYEQYF. DNA of the CDR3: TGTGCCAGCAGTTTAAGGCGGGAGTACGAGCAGTACTTC.

The chain employs TRBV11-3 and TRBJ2-3, with 8 bases that match TRBD2. With V trimmed by 5 bases and J by 4 bases, 8 bases remained unmatched. Germline V gives CDR1 SGHNT, CDR2 YENEEA. The CDR3 spans 15 residues. CDR3 DNA sequence: TGTGCCAGCAGCCCAGGACTAGCATCTTCAGATACGCAGTATTTT. Its protein product is CASSPGLASSDTQYF.

The J gene is TRBJ2-7, the V gene TRBV28; 9 nucleotides align to TRBD1. Germline CDR1 is MDHEN and CDR2 is SYDVKM. Losses at the gene ends were 6 bases for V and 7 bases for J; bases not matched to a gene: 10. The CDR3 loop spans 14 amino acids. The CDR3 DNA reads as TGTGCCAGCAGCTTGGGACAGGGTTTCCGGGAGCAGTACTTC. It specifies CASSLGQGFREQYF. The variable domain in full, completed from reference TRBV28 and TRBJ2-7, reads DVKVTQSSRYLVKRTGEKVFLECVQDMDHENMFWYRQDPGLGLRLIYFSYDVKMKEKGDIPEGYSVSREKKERFSLILESASTNQTSMYLCASSLGQGFREQYFGPGTRLTVT.

The CDR3 sequence: CASRDDDGDSYEQYF. DNA for the CDR3: TGTGCCAGCAGGGATGATGACGGGGACTCCTACGAGCAGTACTTC. The chain links TRBV2 to TRBJ2-7; TRBD2 is a possible D gene (5 bases). The V and J ends lost 6 bases and 0 bases respectively, with 15 bases between them. The germline CDR1 and CDR2 sequences are SNHLY and FYNNEI. The CDR3 is 15 residues long.

The gene calls are TRBV10-3 and TRBJ2-5, with D possibly TRBD2 on 6 matching bases. The V and J ends lost 11 bases and 5 bases respectively, with 21 bases between them. The CDR3 covers 14 residues. From germline, CDR1 is ENHRY and CDR2 SYGVKD. The DNA of the CDR3 is TGTGCCGTCGGGAGTGGCTCCGAGGGCGAGACCCAGTACTTC. Translation gives CAVGSGSEGETQYF.

The chain carries TRBV6-6 and TRBJ2-3, with TRBD1 identical over 8 bases. The V gene's germline CDR1 is MNHNY and CDR2 SVGAGI (reference sequence). V was pared by 7 bases and J by 4 bases, with 10 bases of the junction left unmatched. The CDR3 sequence is 15 residues long. CDR3 protein: CASTRDRGRSDTQYF. Written as DNA, the CDR3 is TGTGCCAGCACCCGAGACAGGGGCCGGTCAGATACGCAGTATTTT.

This chain uses TRBV7-6 with TRBJ1-2; possible D gene TRBD1, 6 bases. CDR3 length: 13 residues. V lost 4 bases to trimming and J lost 7 bases, with 13 bases between them. From germline, CDR1 is SGHVS and CDR2 FNYEAQ. DNA for the CDR3: TGTGCCAGCAGCTCCGAGGGGGAACTTGGCTACACCTTC. Translating it yields CASSSEGELGYTF. The full variable domain, completed using reference TRBV7-6 and TRBJ1-2, is GAGVSQSPRYKVTKRGQDVALRCDPISGHVSLYWYRQALGQGPEFLTYFNYEAQQDKSGLPNDRFSAERPEGSISTLTIQRTEQRDSAMYRCASSSEGELGYTFGSGTRLTVV.

J is TRBJ1-4 and V is TRBV19; D is undetermined. Trimming left V 7 bases short and J 0 bases short, with 15 bases between. Germline values: CDR1 LNHDA, CDR2 SQIVND (reference sequence). The CDR3 is 16 amino acids. Here the CDR3 reads CASTREGLATNEKLFF. CDR3 nucleotide sequence: TGTGCCAGTACCCGCGAGGGCCTAGCAACTAATGAAAAACTGTTTTTT.

V gene TRBV27 combines with J gene TRBJ2-2, with no clear D. Germline V CDR1 and CDR2: MNHEY, SMNVEV (reference sequence). The V gene lost 1 base and the J gene lost 3 bases, with 9 bases spanning the gap. The CDR3 totals 15 residues. CDR3 sequence reads: CASSLWDTYTGELFF. DNA for the CDR3: TGTGCCAGCAGTTTATGGGATACATACACCGGGGAGCTGTTTTTT.

The rearrangement joins TRBV2 to TRBJ2-4; D is undetermined. Germline lookup yields CDR1 SNHLY and CDR2 FYNNEI. Trimming stripped 1 base from V and 1 base from J, with 5 bases between. The CDR3 has 14 residues. This CDR3 reads CASSEGQAKNIQYF. Written as DNA, the CDR3 is TGTGCCAGCAGTGAAGGGCAGGCCAAAAACATTCAGTACTTC. Looking up the rest from reference TRBV2 and TRBJ2-4 gives the full variable domain: EPEVTQTPSHQVTQMGQEVILRCVPISNHLYFYWYRQILGQKVEFLVSFYNNEISEKSEIFDDQFSVERPDGSNFTLKIRSTKLEDSAMYFCASSEGQAKNIQYFGAGTRLSVL.

The chain uses TRBV5-5 and TRBJ1-2; the D is unclear. V lost 4 bases and J lost 2, with 6 bases in between. CDR3 length: 12 residues. CDR1 and CDR2 from the germline V gene are SGHKS and YYEKEE (reference sequence). CDR3 in DNA: TGTGCCAGCAGCCTCGTGAACTATGGCTACACCTTC. It is translated as CASSLVNYGYTF.

This chain connects TRBV11-2 to TRBJ2-1; 11 bases map to TRBD2. Germline trimming cut 3 bases from V and 3 bases from J; bases unmatched to any gene: 4. Germline values: CDR1 SGHAT, CDR2 FQNNGV. The CDR3 runs 16 residues. The CDR3 sequence is CASSFRTSGYYNEQFF. As DNA, the CDR3 is TGTGCCAGCAGCTTCCGGACTAGCGGGTACTACAATGAGCAGTTCTTC. Supplemented by reference TRBV11-2 and TRBJ2-1, the full variable domain reads EAGVAQSPRYKIIEKRQSVAFWCNPISGHATLYWYQQILGQGPKLLIQFQNNGVVDDSQLPKDRFSAERLKGVDSTLKIQPAKLEDSAVYLCASSFRTSGYYNEQFFGPGTRLTVL.

This clone was recorded a few times. The J gene is TRBJ2-5, the V gene TRBV28; 9 bases are shared with TRBD2. The CDR3 totals 14 residues. Germline V gene data show CDR1 as MDHEN and CDR2 as SYDVKM. V trimming: 6 bases; J trimming: 3 bases; junction bases outside the gene matches: 5. The CDR3 DNA is TGTGCCAGCAGCCCAGTAGCGGGGGAAGAGACCCAGTACTTC. Its protein product is CASSPVAGEETQYF. Full variable domain (remainder filled in from reference TRBV28 and TRBJ2-5): DVKVTQSSRYLVKRTGEKVFLECVQDMDHENMFWYRQDPGLGLRLIYFSYDVKMKEKGDIPEGYSVSREKKERFSLILESASTNQTSMYLCASSPVAGEETQYFGPGTRLLVL.

The rearrangement joins TRBV9 to TRBJ1-2; D gene ambiguous. V shed 3 bases and J shed 4 bases, with 16 bases lying between them. Germline-derived CDR1 and CDR2 are SGDLS and YYNGEE. The CDR3 consists of 15 residues. Here the CDR3 reads CASSGSLGRVYGYTF. CDR3 sequence (DNA): TGTGCCAGCAGCGGTTCCTTGGGAAGAGTCTATGGCTACACCTTC.

The table lists this clone with a count of one. V is TRBV14 and J is TRBJ2-1; 8 bases are a match to TRBD2. Germline V gene data show CDR1 as SGHDN and CDR2 as FVKESK. Germline trimming cut 4 bases from V and 9 bases from J; bases unmatched to any gene: 14. There are 16 residues in the CDR3. The CDR3 protein is CASSPPRERESGEQFF. Written as DNA, the CDR3 is TGTGCCAGCAGCCCCCCTCGCGAGCGGGAGAGCGGTGAGCAGTTCTTC.

The chain uses TRBV27 and TRBJ2-3; D is unresolved. Trimming removed 6 bases at V and 4 bases at J, with 11 bases between. Germline-derived CDR1 and CDR2 are MNHEY and SMNVEV (reference sequence). The CDR3 is made up of 13 amino acids. The CDR3 sequence is CASSPYQPDTQYF. CDR3 DNA: TGTGCCAGCAGCCCATATCAGCCAGATACGCAGTATTTT.

This clone was observed a single time. The V gene is TRBV5-1, the J gene TRBJ2-5; the match to TRBD1 covers 7 bases. The CDR3 covers 14 residues. Germline loops: CDR1 SGHRS, CDR2 YFSETQ. J gave up 0 bases and V 5 bases, and 4 bases lay outside the gene matches. The CDR3 region is CASRFQGDQETQYF. The CDR3 DNA reads TGCGCCAGCAGATTCCAGGGGGACCAAGAGACCCAGTACTTC.